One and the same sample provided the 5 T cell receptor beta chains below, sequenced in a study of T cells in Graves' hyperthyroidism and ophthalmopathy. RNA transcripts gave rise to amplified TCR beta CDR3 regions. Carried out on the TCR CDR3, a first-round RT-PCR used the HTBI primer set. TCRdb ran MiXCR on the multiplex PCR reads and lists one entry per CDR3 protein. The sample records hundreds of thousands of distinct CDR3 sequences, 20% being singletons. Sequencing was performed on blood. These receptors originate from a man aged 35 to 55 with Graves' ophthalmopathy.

The CDR3 is CASRLQGWSEAFF. In nucleotides, the CDR3 is TGCGCCAGCAGGCTCCAAGGGTGGAGTGAAGCTTTCTTT. The genes are TRBV5-1 and TRBJ1-1; D is uncertain. Germline V gene sequence: CDR1 SGHRS, CDR2 YFSETQ. CDR3 length: 13 amino acids. Between the trimmed V and J ends, which lost 5 bases and 7 bases, there was a span of 15 bases.

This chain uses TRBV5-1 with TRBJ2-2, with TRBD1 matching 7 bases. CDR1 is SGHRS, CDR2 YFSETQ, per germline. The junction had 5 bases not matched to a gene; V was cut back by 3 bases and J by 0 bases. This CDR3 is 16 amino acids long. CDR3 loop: CASSSKGTANTGELFF. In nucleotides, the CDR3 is TGCGCCAGCAGCTCTAAAGGGACAGCGAACACCGGGGAGCTGTTTTTT.

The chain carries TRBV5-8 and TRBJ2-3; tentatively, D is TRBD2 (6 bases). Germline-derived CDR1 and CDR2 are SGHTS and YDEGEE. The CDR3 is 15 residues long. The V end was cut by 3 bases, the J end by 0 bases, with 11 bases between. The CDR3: CASSSGLTSTDTQYF. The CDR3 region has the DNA TGTGCCAGCAGCTCGGGACTTACGAGCACAGATACGCAGTATTTT.

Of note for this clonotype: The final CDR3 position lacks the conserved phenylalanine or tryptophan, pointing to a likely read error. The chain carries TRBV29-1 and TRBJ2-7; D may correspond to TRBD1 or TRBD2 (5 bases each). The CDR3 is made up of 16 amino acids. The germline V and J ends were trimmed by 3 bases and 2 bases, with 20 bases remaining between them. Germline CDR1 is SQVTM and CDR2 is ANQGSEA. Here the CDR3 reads CSVDRHRQGVTYEQYL. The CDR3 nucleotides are TGCAGCGTTGATAGGCACCGGCAGGGAGTTACCTACGAGCAGTACCTC.

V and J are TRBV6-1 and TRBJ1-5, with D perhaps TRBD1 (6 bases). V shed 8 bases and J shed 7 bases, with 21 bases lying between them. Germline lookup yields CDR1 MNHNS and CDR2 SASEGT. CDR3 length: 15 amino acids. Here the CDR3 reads CASLEVSGAGQPQHF. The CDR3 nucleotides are TGTGCCAGCCTTGAAGTATCAGGGGCAGGCCAGCCCCAGCATTTT.